Listed below are T cell receptor beta chains from one sample, sequenced in a study of regulatory T cells in long-lasting Graves disease. TCRdb reprocessed the multiplex PCR reads with MiXCR, giving one entry per CDR3 protein. The sample holds approximately 400,000 distinct CDR3 sequences, roughly a quarter seen once. The specimen comprised peripheral blood mononuclear cells (PBMCs), sampled when the disease was refractory, from a patient treated with antithyroid drugs. Receptors originate from a female donor with Graves disease. Both conserved end residues are part of each CDR3.

13	TRBV20-1	CSARGGVQETQYF
14	TRBV5-1	CASSLEGADQPQHF
15	TRBV6-5	CASSYSTKPYYEQYF
16	TRBV6-2/TRBV6-3	CASSRSGVRVSYEQYF
15	TRBV7-3	CASSPRPGGWETQYF
14	TRBV20-1	CSAIGRGLYQPQHF
15	TRBV7-2	CASSVSTSSSYEQYF
17	TRBV29-1	CSVGVAREGPSGETQYF
11	TRBV28	CASQGSYEQYF
18	TRBV7-9	CASSSGTGAFSTNEKLFF
15	TRBV6-5	CASSYGPGTGGGYTF
15	TRBV10-2	CASSDWGGPSYEQYF
16	TRBV6-1	CASTRRGTSGANVLTF
15	TRBV20-1	CSAGGGFSQSAEAFF
16	TRBV27	CASSSLAGGFSYEQYF
15	TRBV12-3/TRBV12-4	CASSLAGGAYNEQFF
16	TRBV27	CASSSRGGAGANVLTF
13	TRBV30	CASAPLPNSPLHF
13	TRBV29-1	CSVEGLRNTEAFF
13	TRBV30	CAWSVLARNTQYF
13	TRBV7-9	CASRKSGSYEQYF
15	TRBV15	CATSPRWGAQETQYF
13	TRBV19	CASSSGGEETQYF
14	TRBV20-1	CSASSGLSGDTQYF
15	TRBV7-2	CASSLVGGVKNIQYF
12	TRBV29-1	CSANRGQGEAFF
15	TRBV4-2	CASSPLLEGTRGYTF